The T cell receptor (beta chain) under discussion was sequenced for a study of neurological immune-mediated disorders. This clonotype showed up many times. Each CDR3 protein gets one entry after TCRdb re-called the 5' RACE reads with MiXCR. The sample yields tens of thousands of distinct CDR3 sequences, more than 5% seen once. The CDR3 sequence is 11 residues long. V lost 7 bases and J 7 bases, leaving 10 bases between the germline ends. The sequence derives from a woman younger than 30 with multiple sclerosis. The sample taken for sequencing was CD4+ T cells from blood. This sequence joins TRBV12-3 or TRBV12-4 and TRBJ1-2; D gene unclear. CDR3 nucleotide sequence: TGTGCCAGCACCCCCTGGGGTGGCTACACCTTC. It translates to CASTPWGGYTF.